This is a list of T cell receptor beta chains from one sample in a study of blood T cell repertoires in COVID-19. Data came from immunoSEQ multiplex PCR; TCRdb stores just in-frame clones and leaves some out. The repertoire holds roughly 100,000 clones, with roughly 89% as singletons. Specimen: peripheral blood. The origin of the receptors is a human donor in a cohort sampled during active COVID-19. Both conserved end residues are part of each CDR3. The order of the fields is J gene, clone size, CDR3 length, D gene, V gene, CDR3 protein, CDR3 DNA. A D gene is named only where the DNA matches it firmly. Some rows have no size entry. The others give once, few or many, or a class for an expanded clone.

TRBJ2-2 NA 16 NA TRBV7-6 CASSLFTGSNTGELFF TGTGCCAGCAGCTTATTTACGGGGTCGAACACCGGGGAGCTGTTTTTT
TRBJ2-3 NA 13 NA TRBV2 CASSEGQVDTQYF TGTGCCAGCAGTGAAGGACAGGTCGATACGCAGTATTTT
TRBJ2-3 NA 17 TRBD1 TRBV15 CATSANGTGTMTDTQYF TGTGCCACCAGCGCTAATGGGACAGGGACGATGACAGATACGCAGTATTTT
TRBJ1-5 few 14 NA TRBV18 CASSPTGANQPQHF TGTGCCAGCTCACCCACCGGAGCCAATCAGCCCCAGCATTTT
TRBJ2-3 NA 15 TRBD2 TRBV4-1 CASLQVAGPLHTQYF TGCGCCAGCTTGCAAGTAGCGGGACCGTTACATACGCAGTATTTT
TRBJ2-3 NA 15 TRBD2 TRBV10-2 CASSERVREAHTQYF TGCGCCAGCAGTGAAAGGGTGCGGGAGGCGCATACGCAGTATTTT
TRBJ1-1 NA 13 TRBD1 TRBV5-4 CASSGQGANEAFF TGTGCCAGCTCGGGACAGGGGGCGAATGAAGCTTTCTTT
TRBJ2-5 NA 15 TRBD2 TRBV3-1/TRBV3-2 CASTSASGRGETQYF TGTGCCAGCACTAGCGCTAGCGGGAGGGGAGAGACCCAGTACTTC
TRBJ1-5 NA 16 NA TRBV6-2/TRBV6-3 CASSYRSDSPNQPQHF TGTGCCAGCAGTTACAGGTCCGACTCCCCCAATCAGCCCCAGCATTTT
TRBJ2-3 NA 14 NA TRBV24-1 CATSARLPTDTQYF TGTGCCACCAGTGCCCGGTTACCCACAGATACGCAGTATTTT
TRBJ1-2 NA 16 TRBD1 TRBV3-1/TRBV3-2 CASSQDSGTGGYGYTF TGTGCCAGCAGCCAAGATTCGGGGACAGGGGGCTATGGCTACACCTTC
TRBJ2-7 NA 14 TRBD2 TRBV7-2 CASRPAGGSYEQYF TGTGCCAGCAGACCAGCGGGGGGATCCTACGAGCAGTACTTC
TRBJ1-1 NA 15 NA TRBV14 CASSQVAELGTEAFF TGTGCCAGCAGCCAAGTAGCGGAGTTGGGGACTGAAGCTTTCTTT
TRBJ1-3 NA 13 TRBD1 TRBV5-6 CASSLRGQYTIYF TGTGCCAGCAGCTTGCGGGGACAGTACACCATATATTTT
TRBJ2-3 NA 15 NA TRBV9 CASSVDGDYTDTQYF TGTGCCAGCAGCGTAGACGGAGATTACACAGATACGCAGTATTTT
TRBJ2-3 once 15 NA TRBV11-2 CASSLGGPSTDTQYF TGTGCCAGCAGCTTAGGGGGGCCCAGCACAGATACGCAGTATTTT
TRBJ1-4 NA 14 NA TRBV18 CASSPTGLVEKLFF TGTGCCAGCTCACCTACAGGGTTGGTTGAAAAACTGTTTTTT
TRBJ1-3 NA 15 NA TRBV19 CASSQEASSGNTIYF TGTGCCAGTAGTCAAGAGGCGAGCTCTGGAAACACCATATATTTT
TRBJ1-4 NA 14 NA TRBV4-1 CASSQRTSNEKLFF TGCGCCAGCAGCCAAAGGACAAGTAATGAAAAACTGTTTTTT
TRBJ2-3 few 16 NA TRBV9 CASSVAGGHSTDTQYF TGTGCCAGCAGCGTAGCGGGGGGCCATAGCACAGATACGCAGTATTTT
TRBJ2-1 once 15 TRBD1 TRBV7-2 CASSGTGTGYNEQFF TGTGCCAGCAGCGGAACGGGGACAGGCTACAATGAGCAGTTCTTC
TRBJ2-7 NA 14 TRBD2 TRBV5-1 CASSLKTSPPEQYF TGCGCCAGCAGCTTGAAGACTAGCCCGCCCGAGCAGTACTTC
TRBJ2-7 NA 16 TRBD1 TRBV15 CATSRQTGFSSYEQYF TGTGCCACCAGCAGGCAGACAGGGTTTAGCTCCTACGAGCAGTACTTC
TRBJ1-2 NA 15 TRBD1 TRBV2 CASSETGGRGYGYTF TGTGCCAGCAGTGAGACAGGGGGCAGGGGCTATGGCTACACCTTC
TRBJ2-7 NA 12 NA TRBV6-5 CASRRDWYEQYF TGTGCCAGCAGGCGCGACTGGTACGAGCAGTACTTC
TRBJ2-3 NA 14 NA TRBV2 CALRGLSTRDTQYF TGTGCCCTCAGGGGCTTAAGCACGAGGGATACGCAGTATTTT
TRBJ2-2 NA 12 NA TRBV18 CASSFEAGELFF TGTGCCAGCTCCTTCGAGGCCGGGGAGCTGTTTTTT
TRBJ2-7 NA 12 TRBD1 TRBV6-5 CATTGGNYEQYF TGTGCCACCACAGGGGGAAACTACGAGCAGTACTTC
TRBJ2-2 NA 14 NA TRBV19 CASSIRVNTGELFF TGTGCCAGTAGTATACGGGTTAACACCGGGGAGCTGTTTTTT
TRBJ2-3 NA 19 TRBD2 TRBV5-4 CASSLKLAGGPFSPDTQYF TGTGCCAGCAGCTTGAAGCTAGCGGGAGGCCCCTTTAGCCCAGATACGCAGTATTTT
TRBJ1-6 NA 14 NA TRBV5-8 CASTMGGGHSPLHF TGTGCCAGCACTATGGGCGGGGGCCATTCACCCCTCCACTTT
TRBJ1-4 medium-sized 15 NA TRBV5-8 CASSLGGLLHEKLFF TGTGCCAGCAGCTTGGGGGGACTCCTTCATGAAAAACTGTTTTTT
TRBJ2-1 NA 18 TRBD2 TRBV3-1/TRBV3-2 CASSHPGLAGGRVNEQFF TGTGCCAGCAGCCACCCGGGACTAGCGGGAGGAAGGGTCAATGAGCAGTTCTTC
TRBJ1-5 NA 14 TRBD1 TRBV6-1 CASSDRGFNQPQHF TGTGCCAGCAGTGACAGGGGGTTCAATCAGCCCCAGCATTTT
TRBJ2-1 NA 14 NA TRBV5-4 CASSSGTQYNEQFF TGTGCCAGCAGCTCCGGGACACAGTACAATGAGCAGTTCTTC
TRBJ2-5 NA 13 TRBD1 TRBV7-3 CASSLGQAETQYF TGTGCCAGCAGCTTAGGACAGGCAGAGACCCAGTACTTC
TRBJ2-2 NA 15 NA TRBV9 CASSVDGGPTGELFF TGTGCCAGCAGCGTAGACGGGGGGCCCACCGGGGAGCTGTTTTTT
TRBJ1-3 few 15 NA TRBV5-1 CASSLGSGAGNTIYF TGCGCCAGCAGCTTGGGGTCAGGGGCTGGAAACACCATATATTTT
TRBJ2-1 NA 16 TRBD2 TRBV7-6 CASSFTSGGAYNEQFF TGTGCCAGCAGCTTTACTAGCGGGGGGGCTTACAATGAGCAGTTCTTC
TRBJ1-2 NA 15 TRBD1 TRBV20-1 CSASREGANNYGYTF TGCAGTGCTAGTCGGGAGGGGGCAAATAACTATGGCTACACCTTC
TRBJ1-6 NA 17 NA TRBV5-4 CASSLDGVSSYNSPLHF TGTGCCAGCAGCTTGGACGGGGTGAGCTCCTATAATTCACCCCTCCACTTT
TRBJ2-2 NA 13 TRBD1 TRBV18 CASRTGSTGELFF TGTGCCAGTCGGACAGGGTCTACCGGGGAGCTGTTTTTT
TRBJ2-3 NA 12 TRBD2 TRBV12-3/TRBV12-4 CASSLLAGTQYF TGTGCCAGCAGTTTACTAGCGGGGACGCAGTATTTT
TRBJ1-4 NA 16 TRBD1 TRBV6-6 CASSVRRDRGREKLFF TGTGCCAGCAGTGTCCGTAGGGACAGGGGTCGCGAAAAACTGTTTTTT
TRBJ1-2 NA 12 NA TRBV28 CASSGPGKGYTF TGTGCCAGCAGTGGCCCGGGAAAGGGCTACACCTTC
TRBJ2-7 once 14 NA TRBV10-3 CAISGSRTYYEQYF TGTGCCATCTCGGGCTCGAGGACATACTACGAGCAGTACTTC
TRBJ2-1 NA 14 NA TRBV5-7 CASSLDPGDNEQFF TGTGCCAGCAGCTTAGATCCCGGGGACAATGAGCAGTTCTTC
TRBJ1-1 NA 12 NA TRBV12-3/TRBV12-4 CASSSMNTEAFF TGTGCCAGCAGTTCAATGAACACTGAAGCTTTCTTT
TRBJ2-3 NA 15 NA TRBV7-3 CASSLKGGRTDTQYF TGTGCCAGCAGCTTAAAGGGGGGGCGGACAGATACGCAGTATTTT
TRBJ2-7 NA 13 TRBD1 TRBV28 CASHRDRHYEQYF TGTGCCAGCCACCGGGACAGACACTACGAGCAGTACTTC
TRBJ1-5 NA 16 NA TRBV28 CASSQDGIYSNQPQHF TGTGCCAGCAGCCAGGACGGGATTTATAGCAATCAGCCCCAGCATTTT